These 21 T cell receptor beta chains originate from one sample sequenced in a study of cytomegalovirus exposure and HLA in healthy donors (dated by TCRdb to about 2017). The library came from the immunoSEQ multiplex PCR assay. For the multiplex PCR, a mixture combining 60 forward primers for TCR Vbeta segments and 13 reverse primers for TCR Jbeta segments was used. TCRdb obtained this table from immuneACCESS and retained in-frame rearrangements with V and J assigned. These tables miss some clones; where compared with another copy, unresolved V genes account for less than half of the shortfall, and the remainder is unexplained. The sample table holds about 140,000 clones, of which approximately 78% were seen once. 4% to 4.5% of the sample is in the top ten clones. The specimen sequenced was PBMCs. These receptors were obtained from a woman between 35 and 50 years old in good health and CMV-seropositive.

This clone was seen a handful of times. The V gene is TRBV7-2, the J gene TRBJ2-1; 7 positions match TRBD2. V lost 7 bases, J lost 4 bases, and 10 bases stayed unmatched. The CDR3 contains 15 residues. Germline CDR1 and CDR2: SGHTA and FQGNSA. The CDR3 loop reads CASTLARGSYNEQFF. The DNA for the CDR3 is TGTGCCAGCACTCTTGCCCGCGGGAGTTACAATGAGCAGTTCTTC.

The CDR3 sequence is CASSTSGTGYYNEQFF. In nucleotides, the CDR3 is TGTGCCAGCAGCACCTCCGGGACAGGGTACTACAATGAGCAGTTCTTC. The J gene is TRBJ2-1, the V gene TRBV5-4, with 9 bases identical to TRBD1. There are 16 residues in the CDR3. Germline CDR1 reads SGHNT; CDR2 reads YYREEE (reference sequence). V lost 4 bases to trimming and J lost 3 bases; unmatched junction nucleotides: 8.

CDR3 coding DNA: TGTGCCAGCAGCGGATCCGGGACAGGGACCCGGGAGAGTTTTACTGACGAGCAGTACTTC. It encodes CASSGSGTGTRESFTDEQYF. The chain recombines TRBV7-4 with TRBJ2-7; TRBD1 aligns across 9 bases. This CDR3 contains 20 residues. Germline values: CDR1 SGHVT, CDR2 SQSDAQ. V dropped 5 bases and J dropped 5; count of bases not matched to a gene: 25. Filled out from reference TRBV7-4 and TRBJ2-7, the complete variable domain reads GAGVSQSPRYKVAKRGRDVALRCDSISGHVTLYWYRQTLGQGSEVLTYSQSDAQRDKSGRPSGRFSAERPERSVSTLKIQRTEQGDSAVYLCASSGSGTGTRESFTDEQYFGPGTRLTVT.

The rearrangement uses TRBV9 and TRBJ2-7, with TRBD1 matching 9 bases. V shed 4 bases, J shed 7 bases, and the junction held 9 bases outside the gene matches. CDR3 length: 14 amino acids. The germline gives CDR1 SGDLS, CDR2 YYNGEE. CDR3 region: CASSIRDREGEQYF. Here the CDR3 DNA reads TGTGCCAGCAGCATCCGGGACAGGGAGGGGGAGCAGTACTTC.

The chain couples TRBV27 to TRBJ2-1, with 7 bases fitting TRBD2. The CDR3 runs to 15 residues. V gave up 3 bases and J gave up 7 bases; unmatched junction bases: 9. Per germline, CDR1 MNHEY and CDR2 SMNVEV (reference sequence). CDR3 DNA sequence: TGTGCCAGCAGTTTGAAGGGCTGGGGGGGGAATGAGCAGTTCTTC. The encoded protein is CASSLKGWGGNEQFF.

This chain connects TRBV27 to TRBJ2-1, with D possibly TRBD1 on 6 matching bases. This CDR3 has 14 amino acids. V lost 5 bases to trimming and J lost 7 bases, with 15 bases between them. Germline CDR1 reads MNHEY; CDR2 reads SMNVEV (reference sequence). The CDR3 reads CASSPRTGWNEQFF. The CDR3 region has the DNA TGTGCCAGCAGTCCCCGAACAGGGTGGAATGAGCAGTTCTTC.

The V call is TRBV4-2, the J call TRBJ1-2; the D gene is possibly TRBD1 (6 bases). This CDR3 spans 15 amino acids. Between the trimmed V and J ends, which lost 1 base and 1 base, there was a span of 10 bases. Germline lookup yields CDR1 LGHNA and CDR2 YNFKEQ. In nucleotides, the CDR3 is TGTGCCAGCAGCCAAGTGGGGGCCAGTAACTATGGCTACACCTTC. Its translation: CASSQVGASNYGYTF.

The V call is TRBV5-1, the J call TRBJ1-5, with unresolved D. V lost 0 bases, J lost 0 bases, and 10 bases lay in between. There are 16 residues in the CDR3. The germline gives CDR1 SGHRS, CDR2 YFSETQ. The CDR3 here is CASSLGSDYSNQPQHF. CDR3 nucleotides: TGCGCCAGCAGCTTGGGGTCAGATTATAGCAATCAGCCCCAGCATTTT.

This chain joins TRBV28 and TRBJ2-5; 10 nucleotides align to TRBD1. The germline V gene encodes CDR1 MDHEN and CDR2 SYDVKM. The CDR3 covers 15 residues. After removal of 6 bases from V and 2 bases from J, the junction contained 6 bases not matched to a gene. The CDR3 DNA is TGTGCCAGCAGCTCCTGGGACAGGGGACAAGAGACCCAGTACTTC. It specifies CASSSWDRGQETQYF.

The chain combines TRBV4-2 with TRBJ2-7; 9 bases are shared with TRBD1. Germline-derived CDR1 and CDR2 are LGHNA and YNFKEQ. CDR3 length equals 15 residues. V dropped 0 bases and J dropped 3; count of bases not matched to a gene: 3. CDR3 DNA: TGTGCCAGCAGCCAAGAGTGGGACAGGGACTACGAGCAGTACTTC. It codes for CASSQEWDRDYEQYF.

J is TRBJ2-7 and V is TRBV19, with D possibly being TRBD1 (6 bases). CDR1 LNHDA and CDR2 SQIVND come from the germline V gene (reference sequence). Trimming left V 5 bases short and J 0 bases short, with 8 bases between. The length of the CDR3 is 13 residues. CDR3 protein: CASSSQGSYEQYF. The DNA of the CDR3 is TGTGCCAGTAGTTCACAGGGCTCCTACGAGCAGTACTTC.

The V gene is TRBV6-5, the J gene TRBJ2-3; 14 nucleotides line up with TRBD2. The V gene's germline CDR1 is MNHEY and CDR2 SVGAGI. The CDR3 spans 15 residues. V lost 5 bases, J lost 6 bases, and 4 bases stayed unmatched. CDR3 nucleotides: TGTGCCAGCAGTGGACTAGCGGGGGGCCATGATACGCAGTATTTT. It is translated as CASSGLAGGHDTQYF.

This clone came up a few times. This rearrangement joins TRBV6-1 to TRBJ2-5; 7 positions match TRBD2. The CDR3 spans 14 residues. The ends lost 4 bases at V and 4 bases at J; junction bases unmatched: 6. Germline V gene sequence: CDR1 MNHNS, CDR2 SASEGT. DNA of the CDR3: TGTGCCAGCAGTGTTTCGGCTAGCGGAGAGACCCAGTACTTC. Protein product: CASSVSASGETQYF.

This chain connects TRBV9 to TRBJ2-7; 9 bases fit TRBD1. The CDR3 is made up of 16 amino acids. V shed 0 bases, J shed 3 bases, and the junction held 7 bases outside the gene matches. The V gene's germline CDR1 is SGDLS and CDR2 YYNGEE. The DNA for the CDR3 is TGTGCCAGCAGCGTAGAAGGGACAGGGTGGGGCTACGAGCAGTACTTC. Encoded protein: CASSVEGTGWGYEQYF.

The CDR3 DNA is TGTGCCAGCCGATTACAGGGAAGCACTGAAGCTTTCTTT. This encodes CASRLQGSTEAFF. The V and J genes are TRBV27 and TRBJ1-1, with a weak D call TRBD1 (6 bases). This CDR3 has 13 amino acids. Germline V gives CDR1 MNHEY, CDR2 SMNVEV (reference sequence). Deletions cut 8 bases from V and 4 bases from J, with 14 bases between.

The rearrangement joins TRBV9 to TRBJ2-7; 7 bases fit TRBD1. The CDR3 is 15 amino acids. Trimming at V came to 0 bases and at J to 1 base, leaving 4 bases not matched to a gene. Per germline, CDR1 SGDLS and CDR2 YYNGEE. The CDR3 sequence is CASSVGQGWSYEQYF. CDR3 nucleotide sequence: TGTGCCAGCAGCGTAGGACAGGGTTGGTCCTACGAGCAGTACTTC.

V gene TRBV7-9 combines with J gene TRBJ1-5, with 7 bases aligning to TRBD1. V lost 3 bases, J lost 4 bases, and 6 bases stayed unmatched. Germline V gives CDR1 SEHNR, CDR2 FQNEAQ (reference sequence). This CDR3 contains 15 residues. The CDR3 protein is CASSFSGTENQPQHF. Here the CDR3 DNA reads TGTGCCAGCAGCTTTTCCGGGACAGAGAATCAGCCCCAGCATTTT.

This clone was counted between two and nine times. CDR3 nucleotide sequence: TGTGCCATCAGTCAAGGGGGTAGGGTTGAAAAACTGTTTTTT. Its translation: CAISQGGRVEKLFF. This rearrangement joins TRBV10-3 to TRBJ1-4; maybe TRBD1 (6 bases). CDR1 ENHRY and CDR2 SYGVKD come from the germline V gene. V lost 5 bases and J 7 bases, leaving 14 bases between the germline ends. This CDR3 has 14 residues.

This clone was counted many times. The chain employs TRBV4-2 and TRBJ2-7, with a tentative D call TRBD1 (8 bases). Trimming took off 2 bases at V and 2 bases at J, with 13 bases between the two ends. The CDR3 is made up of 15 amino acids. Germline V lookup: CDR1 LGHNA, CDR2 YNFKEQ. The CDR3 reads CASSQSGTGTYEQYF. The CDR3 DNA reads as TGTGCCAGCAGCCAAAGCGGGACAGGTACCTACGAGCAGTACTTC.

The V call is TRBV5-8, the J call TRBJ2-3; the D gene is possibly TRBD1 (5 bases). The CDR3 covers 15 residues. V was shortened by 7 bases and J by 3 bases, with 18 bases between the two germline ends. Germline-derived CDR1 and CDR2 are SGHTS and YDEGEE. CDR3 in amino acids: CASRLGAGLTDTQYF. CDR3 nucleotide sequence: TGTGCCAGCCGGCTAGGAGCAGGGCTGACAGATACGCAGTATTTT. The variable domain in full, with the rest retrieved from reference TRBV5-8 and TRBJ2-3, is EAGVTQSPTHLIKTRGQQATLRCSPISGHTSVYWYQQALGLGLQFLLWYDEGEERNRGNFPPRFSGRQFPNYSSELNVNALELEDSALYLCASRLGAGLTDTQYFGPGTRLTVL.

The chain links TRBV5-4 to TRBJ2-5, with 7 bases identical to TRBD1. The J call may be mistaken, given a closer DNA end match to TRBJ2-7. Germline CDR1 reads SGHNT; CDR2 reads YYREEE (reference sequence). The CDR3 totals 14 residues. The CDR3, as DNA: TGTGCCAGCAGGTCCGGGACAGCGTCCTACGAGCAGTACTTC. Encoded protein: CASRSGTASYEQYF.